This TCR beta chain derives from a study of blood T cell repertoires in COVID-19. Study at large: Researchers got acute and convalescent COVID-19 samples from the United States, Italy and Spain.

J lost 5 bases, V lost 0 bases, and 1 base had no gene match. Germline lookup yields CDR1 SGDLS and CDR2 YYNGEE. This CDR3 region has 15 residues. Participant-reported clinical history was the basis for cohort assignment. Original processing notes: Estimation of nucleated cell counts relied on the amplification of reference gene primers. Data came from immunoSEQ multiplex PCR; TCRdb stores just in-frame clones and leaves some out. The D gene and trimming were derived from the DNA, and the V and J assignments and clone size from that table. The table has about 400,000 clones, 70% to 90% seen once. The chain carries TRBV9 and TRBJ2-1, with 11 bases identical to TRBD2. The sample taken for sequencing was PBMCs or T cells enriched from blood (not recorded which). The receptor's source is a woman between 18 and 30 years old with acute COVID-19. The DNA for the CDR3 is TGTGCCAGCAGCGTAGGGGGACTAGCGGACAATGAGCAGTTCTTC. Encoded protein: CASSVGGLADNEQFF.